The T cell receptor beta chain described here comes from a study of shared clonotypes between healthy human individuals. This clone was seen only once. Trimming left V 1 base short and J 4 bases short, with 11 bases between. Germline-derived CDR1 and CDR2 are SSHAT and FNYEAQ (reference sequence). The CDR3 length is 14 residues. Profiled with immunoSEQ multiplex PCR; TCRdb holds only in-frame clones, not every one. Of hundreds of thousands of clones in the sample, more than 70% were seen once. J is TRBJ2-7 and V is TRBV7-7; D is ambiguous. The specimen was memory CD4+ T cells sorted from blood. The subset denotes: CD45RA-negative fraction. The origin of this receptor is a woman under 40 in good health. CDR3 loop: CASSLGTPKYEQYF. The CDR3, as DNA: TGTGCCAGCAGCTTAGGGACCCCCAAGTACGAGCAGTACTTC.